The following is a T cell receptor (beta chain) sequence with its context. As yet, its antigen is unknown. Profiled with immunoSEQ multiplex PCR; TCRdb holds only in-frame clones, not every one. The sample contains fewer than 150,000 clones, less than 90% of which appear only once. Trimming stripped 2 bases from V and 7 bases from J, with 11 bases between. The CDR3 extends over 13 amino acids. In germline, CDR1 is GTSNPN, CDR2 SVGIG (reference sequence). This entry comes from a study of T cell responses to AZD1222 COVID-19 vaccine. Across the study: Second-dose groups at about 4 or about 12 weeks were pooled. Study conclusions and caveats: Mostly white British, mostly female donors; authors suggested clonal diversity may be underestimated. Targets within unmutated variant regions were reportedly found for nearly half of spike-specific TCRs. Two doses of AZD1222 preceded a rise in Spike-specific TCR breadth and depth.

The chain links TRBV30 to TRBJ1-4; D gene uncertain. The sequences come from peripheral blood, collected on day 0 of AZD1222 vaccination. The TCR was taken from an adult in good health. In DNA form, the CDR3 reads TGTGCCTGGAGTCCAGCCTTTTCTGAAAAACTGTTTTTT. Amino acids: CAWSPAFSEKLFF.